Each of the 21 T cell receptor beta chains below was sequenced from the same sample in a study of T-cell memory formation after mild COVID-19. TCRdb reprocessed the 5' RACE reads via MiXCR and lists one record per CDR3 protein. The data hold about 210,000 distinct CDR3 sequences, with over 9.5% observed a single time. Sequenced input: PBMCs or a T cell subset sorted from them (not recorded which). These receptors all stem from a man younger than 35 who had mild COVID-19 (a few samples of this study predate the infection). Cell type and time point are not known.

This clonotype was counted only a few times. This chain links TRBV5-1 with TRBJ2-1; 7 nucleotides line up with TRBD2. This CDR3 spans 15 amino acids. Losses at the gene ends were 4 bases for V and 3 bases for J; bases not matched to a gene: 7. Germline values: CDR1 SGHRS, CDR2 YFSETQ. In DNA form, the CDR3 reads TGCGCCAGCAGCAGGGACTACGGGGGCTACAATGAGCAGTTCTTC. Amino acid sequence: CASSRDYGGYNEQFF.

This chain links TRBV6-2 or TRBV6-3 with TRBJ1-5; D remains unclear. Per germline, CDR1 MNHEY and CDR2 SVGEGT. This CDR3 has 15 residues. Trimming took off 7 bases at V and 2 bases at J, with 15 bases between the two ends. In DNA form, the CDR3 reads TGTGCCAGCACCAAGAGATTGTACGGCAATCAGCCCCAGCATTTT. It specifies CASTKRLYGNQPQHF.

The V and J genes are TRBV12-3 or TRBV12-4 and TRBJ1-2; 7 nucleotides match TRBD1. Trimming removed 6 bases from V and 6 bases from J; junction bases left unmatched: 7. This CDR3 is built from 13 residues. The CDR3 sequence: CASRQTGSDGYTF. The CDR3 region has the DNA TGTGCCAGCAGGCAGACAGGGTCGGATGGCTACACCTTC.

V usage is TRBV19 and J usage is TRBJ1-6, with a possible D match to TRBD1 (5 bases). The V gene lost 4 bases and the J gene lost 9 bases, with 16 bases spanning the gap. Looked up from germline, CDR1 is LNHDA and CDR2 is SQIVND (reference sequence). The CDR3 contains 15 residues. In DNA, the CDR3 is TGTGCCAGTAGTAGCCGCGGGGGTCAAGGTTCACCCCTCCACTTT. Translation: CASSSRGGQGSPLHF. The entire variable domain, with the rest obtained from reference TRBV19 and TRBJ1-6, is as follows: DGGITQSPKYLFRKEGQNVTLSCEQNLNHDAMYWYRQDPGQGLRLIYYSQIVNDFQKGDIAEGYSVSREKKESFPLTVTSAQKNPTAFYLCASSSRGGQGSPLHFGNGTRLTVT.

In this sample, this clonotype turned up a few times. V gene TRBV3-1 combines with J gene TRBJ1-2; D call uncertain. Per germline, CDR1 LGHDT and CDR2 YNNKEL (reference sequence). There are 11 residues in the CDR3. The V gene lost 1 base and the J gene lost 7 bases, with 4 bases spanning the gap. The CDR3: CASSQGAGYTF. Here the CDR3 DNA reads TGTGCCAGCAGCCAAGGGGCTGGCTACACCTTC.

V usage is TRBV7-2 and J usage is TRBJ1-4; 9 bases agree with TRBD1. The junction had 5 bases not matched to a gene; V was cut back by 1 base and J by 5 bases. The CDR3 totals 16 residues. Germline CDR1 and CDR2: SGHTA and FQGNSA. The DNA of the CDR3 is TGTGCCAGCAGCTTAGTTTGGGGGACAGGGAATGAAAAACTGTTTTTT. Amino acid sequence: CASSLVWGTGNEKLFF.

V is TRBV4-3 and J is TRBJ2-1; 11 bases fit TRBD2. Germline V gene lookup returns CDR1 LGHNA and CDR2 YSLEER. CDR3 length: 17 residues. Losses at the gene ends were 4 bases for V and 4 bases for J; bases not matched to a gene: 9. The CDR3 region is CASSLGAGTSGYNEQFF. The CDR3 region has the DNA TGCGCCAGCAGCCTCGGGGCCGGGACTAGCGGATACAATGAGCAGTTCTTC.

The sample holds a few counts of this clonotype. This chain uses TRBV4-3 with TRBJ2-3; TRBD2 matches at 8 bases. The CDR3 has 17 residues. V dropped 1 base and J dropped 2; count of bases not matched to a gene: 8. Germline lookup yields CDR1 LGHNA and CDR2 YSLEER. The DNA of the CDR3 is TGCGCCAGCAGCCAAGGGATAGCGGGGCGAGACACAGATACGCAGTATTTT. This translates into CASSQGIAGRDTDTQYF.

The chain links TRBV5-1 to TRBJ2-3; D perhaps matches TRBD1 (6 bases). Germline CDR1 is SGHRS and CDR2 is YFSETQ. The CDR3 length is 14 residues. Between the trimmed V and J ends, which lost 9 bases and 0 bases, there was a span of 14 bases. In nucleotides, the CDR3 is TGCGCCACCCAGCAGGGGTCTAGCACAGATACGCAGTATTTT. It codes for CATQQGSSTDTQYF.

This clonotype was detected many times. This chain uses TRBV4-2 with TRBJ2-7, with TRBD2 matching 8 bases. J was trimmed by 2 bases and V by 3 bases; bases with no gene match: 9. Germline V gene lookup returns CDR1 LGHNA and CDR2 YNFKEQ. The CDR3 covers 16 residues. The CDR3 region has the DNA TGTGCCAGCAGCCACCTAGCCGCGGGGGGTACCTACGAGCAGTACTTC. Encoded protein: CASSHLAAGGTYEQYF.

The rearrangement uses TRBV9 and TRBJ2-4; 14 bases are shared with TRBD2. The CDR3 extends over 16 amino acids. J lost 7 bases, V lost 0 bases, and 3 bases had no gene match. Looked up from germline, CDR1 is SGDLS and CDR2 is YYNGEE. The CDR3 region is CASSVGLAGGLNIQYF. The DNA of the CDR3 is TGTGCCAGCAGCGTAGGACTAGCGGGGGGGCTGAACATTCAGTACTTC.

This clonotype appeared a few times. This chain's CDR3 is CASRGTGGISNQPQHF. CDR3 in DNA: TGTGCCAGCAGGGGGACAGGGGGAATTAGCAATCAGCCCCAGCATTTT. The chain links TRBV27 to TRBJ1-5; TRBD1 matches at 11 bases. The CDR3 is 16 amino acids. Germline V gene data show CDR1 as MNHEY and CDR2 as SMNVEV (reference sequence). The trim removed 6 bases at V and 0 bases at J, leaving 4 bases unmatched.

The CDR3 DNA reads TGTGCCAGCAGCTCCTCAGGGTGGGGGGCATTGAACACTGAAGCTTTCTTT. It yields the protein CASSSSGWGALNTEAFF. The chain combines TRBV7-9 with TRBJ1-1; D may be TRBD1 (6 bases). Per the germline V gene, CDR1 is SEHNR and CDR2 is FQNEAQ (reference sequence). The ends were cut back, 4 bases at V and 0 bases at J, with 18 bases in the middle. The CDR3 spans 17 residues.

This clonotype was counted between two and nine times. The chain uses TRBV20-1 and TRBJ1-2; a weak D match, TRBD1 (5 bases). The CDR3 contains 12 residues. The germline V and J ends were trimmed by 2 bases and 6 bases, with 10 bases remaining between them. Germline V gene data show CDR1 as DFQATT and CDR2 as SNEGSKA (reference sequence). CDR3: CSARWGWDGYTF. In DNA form, the CDR3 reads TGCAGTGCTAGATGGGGGTGGGATGGCTACACCTTC.

This clonotype was recorded many times. CDR3 loop: CASEAQLNQPQHF. CDR3 DNA: TGTGCCAGCGAGGCACAGCTCAATCAGCCCCAGCATTTT. This chain uses TRBV12-3 or TRBV12-4 with TRBJ1-5; D gene ambiguous. This CDR3 spans 13 amino acids. V lost 8 bases and J 3 bases, leaving 11 bases between the germline ends.

This clonotype was seen more than once but under ten times. The chain recombines TRBV5-6 with TRBJ2-3, with D hard to call. V gave up 0 bases and J gave up 5 bases, with 4 bases separating them. The CDR3 totals 12 residues. In germline, CDR1 is SGHDT, CDR2 YYEEEE. CDR3 DNA: TGTGCCAGCAGCTTGGGTCTAGATACGCAGTATTTT. As protein: CASSLGLDTQYF. Looking up the rest from reference TRBV5-6 and TRBJ2-3 gives the full variable domain: DAGVTQSPTHLIKTRGQQVTLRCSPKSGHDTVSWYQQALGQGPQFIFQYYEEEERQRGNFPDRFSGHQFPNYSSELNVNALLLGDSALYLCASSLGLDTQYFGPGTRLTVL.

The chain employs TRBV10-2 and TRBJ2-3, with 7 nucleotides matching TRBD1. CDR1 and CDR2 (germline): WSHSY, SAAADI. V trimming: 6 bases; J trimming: 4 bases; junction bases outside the gene matches: 7. This CDR3 contains 14 residues. CDR3 in amino acids: CASSGPGGADTQYF. The CDR3 nucleotides are TGCGCCAGCAGCGGACCAGGGGGTGCAGATACGCAGTATTTT.

This clonotype has a count of ten or more. The rearrangement joins TRBV7-6 to TRBJ2-1; 11 nucleotides agree with TRBD2. The V gene end was trimmed by 6 bases and the J gene end by 3 bases; junction bases not matched to a gene: 7. Germline CDR1 reads SGHVS; CDR2 reads FNYEAQ. This CDR3 region has 16 residues. CDR3 sequence reads: CASRNSGGADYNEQFF. For the CDR3, the DNA is TGTGCCAGCAGGAATAGCGGGGGGGCCGACTACAATGAGCAGTTCTTC.

The gene calls are TRBV28 and TRBJ2-7, with 9 bases fitting TRBD1. This CDR3 region has 14 residues. J gave up 3 bases and V 5 bases, and 5 bases lay outside the gene matches. Germline CDR1 and CDR2: MDHEN and SYDVKM. Written as DNA, the CDR3 is TGTGCCAGCAGTCGGACAGGGGAGGACTACGAGCAGTACTTC. Amino acid sequence: CASSRTGEDYEQYF. Full variable domain (remainder filled in from reference TRBV28 and TRBJ2-7): DVKVTQSSRYLVKRTGEKVFLECVQDMDHENMFWYRQDPGLGLRLIYFSYDVKMKEKGDIPEGYSVSREKKERFSLILESASTNQTSMYLCASSRTGEDYEQYFGPGTRLTVT.

CDR3 DNA: TGTGCCAGCAGCCTCGGACTAGCGGCCAGACGAAAAGACGAGCAGTACTTC. Its protein product is CASSLGLAARRKDEQYF. V and J are TRBV7-4 and TRBJ2-7, with TRBD2 matching over 10 bases. CDR1 and CDR2 (germline): SGHVT, SQSDAQ. CDR3 length: 17 amino acids. Germline trimming cut 5 bases from V and 5 bases from J; bases unmatched to any gene: 15.

This clonotype was detected a few times. This chain uses TRBV7-2 with TRBJ2-7; the match to TRBD1 covers 7 bases. The CDR3 runs to 14 residues. The J segment lost 6 bases and the V segment lost 6 bases, leaving 11 bases of the junction unmatched. The V gene's germline CDR1 is SGHTA and CDR2 FQGNSA. The CDR3 region has the DNA TGTGCCAGCAGGGTCCGGGACAGAGCATCCGAGCAGTACTTC. The encoded protein is CASRVRDRASEQYF.